This T cell receptor beta chain was identified in a study of blood T cell repertoires in COVID-19. Study in general: There were acute and convalescent COVID-19 samples, and they came from the United States, Italy and Spain. T cells, B-cell-depleted T cells, or PBMCs supplied cDNA or gDNA.

In the source study's methods: Estimates of nucleated cell counts were drawn from the amplification of reference gene primers. TCRdb's table, derived via immunoSEQ multiplex PCR, lists solely in-frame clones and lacks some. V and J calls and clone size come straight from that table; D and trimming were deduced from the DNA. The table shows 450,000 or so clones, with 75% to 90% occurring only once. V was cut by 1 base and J by 4 bases, with 8 bases left in between. Germline lookup yields CDR1 SGHDT and CDR2 YYEEEE. The CDR3 is made up of 13 amino acids. This clone was seen once. Recruited during active infection, patients (from Seattle) were subsequently followed longitudinally.

The rearrangement uses TRBV5-6 and TRBJ1-2; TRBD1 might be the D (5 bases). This TCR came from a woman aged 40 to 50 with COVID-19, enrolled during active disease. Material for sequencing was peripheral blood. CDR3 sequence (DNA): TGTGCCAGCAGCTTGTTACAGGTCTATGGCTACACCTTC. This codes for CASSLLQVYGYTF.